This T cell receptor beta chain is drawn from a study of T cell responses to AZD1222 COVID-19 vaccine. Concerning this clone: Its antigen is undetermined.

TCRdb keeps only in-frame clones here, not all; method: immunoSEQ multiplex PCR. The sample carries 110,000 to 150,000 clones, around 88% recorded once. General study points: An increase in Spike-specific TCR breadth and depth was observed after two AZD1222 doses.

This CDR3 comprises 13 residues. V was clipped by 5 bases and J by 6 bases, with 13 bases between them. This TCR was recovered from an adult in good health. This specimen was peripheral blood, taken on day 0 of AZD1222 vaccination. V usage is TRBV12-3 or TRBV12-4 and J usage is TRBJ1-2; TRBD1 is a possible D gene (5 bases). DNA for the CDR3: TGTGCCAGCAGTCGGACACCTTTGGATGGCTACACCTTC. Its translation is CASSRTPLDGYTF.